The subject of this entry is one TCR beta chain. This clonotype was seen only a few times. Its target antigen remains unknown. Per-nucleotide qualities are absent, and no much larger clonotype sits a single base away. Instrument on record: Illumina NovaSeq 6000. TCRalpha and TCRbeta cDNA libraries were constructed by 5'RACE with constant-segment primers, with sample barcodes and unique molecular identifiers being introduced. Trizol reagent was used to extract RNA from every sample. Libraries were amplified in two PCR steps, with a second sample barcode and Illumina TruSeq adapters added in the second step. Libraries were sequenced on an Illumina NovaSeq with 2 x 150 bp paired-end reads. The paper's processing steps were these. Reads were demultiplexed and collapsed into UMI-guided consensus sequences with migec v1.2.7. Using mixcr v2.1.11, the UMI consensuses were aligned to TRA and TRB V and J templates and assembled into clonotypes. Expanded or contracted clonotypes were those called significant by both edgeR and NoisET, with noise models trained on biological replicates. For edgeR calls, the cutoffs were a false discovery rate-adjusted p below 0.01 and a log2 fold-change threshold of 1. PCA with hierarchical clustering of max-normalized trajectories of the 1000 most abundant clonotypes was used as exploratory dynamics analysis. Separately sequenced CD4+ and CD8+ repertoires were used to assign the CD4 or CD8 phenotype of responding clones. TCRdb reanalyzed the raw reads on its own, using fastp at Q25 for trimming and MiXCR for clone calling, and kept in-frame beta chains. All rows with the same CDR3 protein become a single entry with the most common DNA and genes. The V and J calls follow TCRdb's processing rather than the paper's. The sample table lists some 270,000 distinct CDR3 sequences, 15% to 19% of them with a count of one. The ten largest clones capture over 2% of the sample.

The sample is drawn from a study of T-cell memory formation after mild COVID-19 (dated by TCRdb to the early 2020s). Context from the whole study: Most TCR sequence clusters were specific to one of the two donors. In a couple of donors, T-cell clones that expanded and contracted after mild COVID-19 were tracked by sequencing TCRalpha and TCRbeta repertoires over time. Two young, previously healthy adult volunteers made up the cohort, one male and one female.

Ficoll-Paque density gradient centrifugation was used to isolate PBMCs. The CDR3 contains 16 residues, cysteine and phenylalanine counted. The CDR3 DNA has 48 bases and is translated from base 1. The germline V gene (reference sequence) sets CDR1 to SEHNR and CDR2 to FQNEAQ. Unmatched junction bases come to 7, with V trimmed by 5 bases and J by 3 bases. Paper-wide results and their limitations: Contracting CD4+ clones were located mainly in the CM and EM memory subsets, whereas CD8+ clones were found to be enriched in EMRA. The second-wave clones that peaked on day 37 were not confirmed to be SARS-CoV-2 specific. Balanced CD4/CD8 phenotypes were observed for clones contracting from day 15 to 85, whereas a bias towards CD4+ was observed for a second wave of clones expanding from day 15 to 37. Some responding clones were detected in pre-infection memory, suggesting pre-existing cross-reactive memory T cells joined the SARS-CoV-2 response. Only a couple of mild cases were covered in the study, and larger cohorts including severe cases with pre-infection samples were considered necessary.

The TCR comes from an adult woman who had mild COVID-19 (a few samples of this study predate the infection). The sample titles of this study are shuffled in the database, so cell type and time point are left out; the donor was told from shared clones. Sequenced: PBMCs or a T cell subset sorted from them (not recorded which). The V gene is TRBV7-9 and the J gene is TRBJ2-2, with 9 central nucleotides matching TRBD2. Here the CDR3 is given as CASSPRTSAHTGELFF. In nucleotide form, the sequence is TGTGCCAGCAGCCCCCGGACTAGCGCACACACCGGGGAGCTGTTTTTT.